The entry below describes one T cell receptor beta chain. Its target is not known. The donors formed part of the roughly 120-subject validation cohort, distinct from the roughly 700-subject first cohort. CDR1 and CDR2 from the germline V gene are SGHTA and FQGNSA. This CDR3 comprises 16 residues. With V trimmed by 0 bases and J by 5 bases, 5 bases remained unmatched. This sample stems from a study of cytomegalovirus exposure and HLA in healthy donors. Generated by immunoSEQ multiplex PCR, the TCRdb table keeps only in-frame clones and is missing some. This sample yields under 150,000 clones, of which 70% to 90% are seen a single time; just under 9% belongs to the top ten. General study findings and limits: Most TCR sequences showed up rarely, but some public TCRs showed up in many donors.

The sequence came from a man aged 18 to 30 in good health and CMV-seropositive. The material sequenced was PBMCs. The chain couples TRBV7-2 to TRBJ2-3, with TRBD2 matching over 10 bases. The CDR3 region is CASSLAKAGGRDTQYF. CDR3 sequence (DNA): TGTGCCAGCAGCTTAGCGAAAGCGGGAGGGAGAGATACGCAGTATTTT.